These T cell receptor beta chains were read from a single sample in a study of blood T cells in healthy people across ages. TCRdb re-called the 5' RACE reads through MiXCR, storing one row per CDR3 protein. The top ten hold over 40% of the sample, which has approximately 400,000 distinct CDR3 sequences, over 45% seen once. The sequenced sample was blood. The receptors come from a man aged 60 to 69 in good health. CDR3s include the opening cysteine and the closing phenylalanine or tryptophan. The D gene is left open where the match is weak. Expanded clones get a size class; other rows say once, few or many, or leave the size out.

size | J | V | D | DNA | CDR3
NA | TRBJ1-6 | TRBV6-1 | TRBD1 | TGTGCCAGCAGCCGCGGACAGGCCAATTTCTATAATTCACCCCTCCACTTT | CASSRGQANFYNSPLHF
NA | TRBJ2-5 | TRBV28 | TRBD2 | TGTGCCAGCAACCCAGCGGGAGCGGACCAAGAGACCCAGTACTTC | CASNPAGADQETQYF
NA | TRBJ1-4 | TRBV7-8 | NA | TGTGCCAGCAGCCCCGGGTTGTTGGAAAAACTGTTTTTT | CASSPGLLEKLFF
NA | TRBJ2-5 | TRBV29-1 | NA | TGCAGCGTTTTGGGGGAAGAAGAGACCCAGTACTTC | CSVLGEEETQYF
once | TRBJ2-7 | TRBV7-8 | NA | TGTGCCAGCACCTATCGAAATGGAAACGAGCAGTACTTC | CASTYRNGNEQYF
NA | TRBJ2-1 | TRBV29-1 | NA | TGCAGCGCCCCCGGGGCAGGGAAGGATGAGCAGTTCTTC | CSAPGAGKDEQFF
NA | TRBJ1-4 | TRBV30 | TRBD1 | TGTGCTTTTTGGGGACAGGGATCCGAAAAACTGTTTTTT | CAFWGQGSEKLFF
few | TRBJ1-2 | TRBV5-1 | TRBD1 | TGCGCCAGCAGCAGGACAGGGGAGAATAACTATGGCTACACCTTC | CASSRTGENNYGYTF
NA | TRBJ2-3 | TRBV12-3/TRBV12-4 | TRBD1 | TGTGCCAGCAGCCGACAGGGGCCGGGCACAGATACGCAGTATTTT | CASSRQGPGTDTQYF
NA | TRBJ2-4 | TRBV28 | TRBD1 | TGTGCCAGCACCTCTGGACAGGGCCGGATTCAGTACTTC | CASTSGQGRIQYF
NA | TRBJ2-1 | TRBV7-2 | NA | TGTGCCAGCAGCGTAGTGGCGGACAATGAGCAGTTCTTC | CASSVVADNEQFF
few | TRBJ2-1 | TRBV20-1 | NA | TGCAGTGCGGGACGAACCTACAATGAGCAGTTCTTC | CSAGRTYNEQFF
few | TRBJ2-1 | TRBV18 | TRBD2 | TGTGCCAGCTCACCACTGGGCGGGAGCTCCTACAATGAGCAGTTCTTC | CASSPLGGSSYNEQFF
NA | TRBJ2-6 | TRBV20-1 | TRBD2 | TGCAGTTCTCTTAGCGGGAGTTGGTCTGGGGCCAACGTCCTGACTTTC | CSSLSGSWSGANVLTF
NA | TRBJ2-1 | TRBV3-1 | TRBD2 | TGTGCCAGCAGCCAATCACTAGCGGGGGGTAACAATGAGCAGTTCTTC | CASSQSLAGGNNEQFF
NA | TRBJ2-3 | TRBV6-2/TRBV6-3 | NA | TGTGCCAGTAAAGGAGAGCCAGATACGCAGTATTTT | CASKGEPDTQYF
NA | TRBJ2-5 | TRBV12-5 | TRBD2 | TGTGCTAGTGGTTTGGCCAAACCGGGACTAGCGGGAGGAGCGGAGACCCAGTACTTC | CASGLAKPGLAGGAETQYF
NA | TRBJ2-7 | TRBV2 | NA | TGTGCCAGCAAGGTATCCCGGGGCGAGCAGTACTTC | CASKVSRGEQYF
NA | TRBJ1-1 | TRBV6-2/TRBV6-3 | NA | TGTGCCAGCACCTCACGGCGAGGGTTAGACACTGAAGCTTTCTTT | CASTSRRGLDTEAFF
once | TRBJ2-7 | TRBV7-2 | NA | TGTGCCAGCAGCTCCCTCTTCAACTCCTACGAGCAGTACTTC | CASSSLFNSYEQYF